Presented here are 20 T cell receptor beta chains from one specimen sequenced in a study of PD-1 blockade in classical Hodgkin lymphoma. Every single patient, without exception, relapsed after autologous stem cell transplantation, and brentuximab vedotin exposure varied. Produced via immunoSEQ multiplex PCR; TCRdb's table is partial and in-frame only. The sample yields approximately 70,000 clones, about 92% seen once. The starting material was peripheral blood mononuclear cells (PBMCs), obtained at baseline. The receptors here all came from a human donor with classical Hodgkin lymphoma.

A remark on this clone: Additional DNA sequences in this sample encode the identical CDR3. This chain joins TRBV30 and TRBJ1-2, with a weak D call TRBD1 (6 bases). The V end lost 5 bases, the J end lost 5 bases, and 12 bases lay between the germline ends. This CDR3 is 12 amino acids long. Germline V lookup: CDR1 GTSNPN, CDR2 SVGIG (reference sequence). Here the CDR3 DNA reads TGTGCCTGGTCTGGCCAGGGGTATGGCTACACCTTC. Translated, it gives CAWSGQGYGYTF.

V is TRBV7-6 and J is TRBJ2-1; D may be TRBD2 (5 bases). With 5 bases removed from V and 8 bases from J, the gap between germline ends came to 16 bases. The CDR3 loop spans 14 amino acids. In germline, CDR1 is SGHVS, CDR2 FNYEAQ. This CDR3 reads CASSQLAEEDEQFF. DNA for the CDR3: TGTGCCAGCAGCCAGCTCGCGGAGGAGGATGAGCAGTTCTTC.

The rearrangement links TRBV2 to TRBJ2-1; 9 nucleotides agree with TRBD1. This CDR3 is built from 16 residues. Trimming at V came to 5 bases and at J to 9 bases, leaving 14 bases not matched to a gene. The V gene's germline CDR1 is SNHLY and CDR2 FYNNEI. The CDR3 DNA sequence: TGTGCCAGCAGTAGGACCGGGACAGGGCTCTTCGGTGAGCAGTTCTTC. Amino acids: CASSRTGTGLFGEQFF.

The genes are TRBV6-5 and TRBJ2-3; D is uncertain. CDR1 is MNHEY and CDR2 is SVGAGI in the germline V gene. This CDR3 comprises 15 residues. V was shortened by 0 bases and J by 1 base, with 8 bases between the two germline ends. The CDR3, as DNA: TGTGCCAGCAGTTACTCGTGGGCAGGCACAGATACGCAGTATTTT. It translates to CASSYSWAGTDTQYF.

This chain connects TRBV2 to TRBJ1-5; D is undetermined. This CDR3 is built from 12 residues. Germline CDR1 and CDR2: SNHLY and FYNNEI. Trimming took off 3 bases at V and 11 bases at J, with 11 bases between the two ends. Here the CDR3 reads CASSDRLWAQHF. In nucleotides, the CDR3 is TGTGCCAGCAGTGACAGACTATGGGCCCAGCATTTT.

V gene TRBV7-9 combines with J gene TRBJ1-2; D unresolved. Germline V gene sequence: CDR1 SEHNR, CDR2 FQNEAQ (reference sequence). Trimming pared 1 base from V and 0 bases from J, leaving 12 bases between. This CDR3 region has 16 residues. In DNA form, the CDR3 reads TGTGCCAGCAGCTTAGGGGCAGACGCACCTAACTATGGCTACACCTTC. Its translation: CASSLGADAPNYGYTF.

J is TRBJ1-4 and V is TRBV19; 7 bases match TRBD1. Per germline, CDR1 LNHDA and CDR2 SQIVND (reference sequence). CDR3 length: 14 residues. V trimming: 4 bases; J trimming: 5 bases; junction bases outside the gene matches: 4. The CDR3 region has the DNA TGTGCCAGTAGTACCGGGACAGTGAATGAAAAACTGTTTTTT. Protein sequence: CASSTGTVNEKLFF.

The chain couples TRBV5-6 to TRBJ2-7; TRBD1 or TRBD2 may be the D gene (5 bases each). The CDR3 loop spans 16 amino acids. The V gene lost 0 bases and the J gene lost 3 bases, with 16 bases spanning the gap. The germline V gene encodes CDR1 SGHDT and CDR2 YYEEEE. The CDR3 here is CASSLARDGTFYEQYF. The DNA of the CDR3 is TGTGCCAGCAGCTTGGCCCGGGACGGCACGTTCTACGAGCAGTACTTC.

This sequence joins TRBV7-2 and TRBJ2-3, with D tentatively TRBD1 (5 bases). The germline gives CDR1 SGHTA, CDR2 FQGNSA. Between the trimmed V and J ends, which lost 2 bases and 3 bases, there was a span of 15 bases. This CDR3 region has 16 residues. CDR3 nucleotides: TGTGCCAGCAGCTTAACGGACACCAGATGGACAGATACGCAGTATTTT. It yields the protein CASSLTDTRWTDTQYF. The complete variable domain, with remaining parts taken from reference TRBV7-2 and TRBJ2-3, reads GAGVSQSPSNKVTEKGKDVELRCDPISGHTALYWYRQSLGQGLEFLIYFQGNSAPDKSGLPSDRFSAERTGGSVSTLTIQRTQQEDSAVYLCASSLTDTRWTDTQYFGPGTRLTVL.

The genes are TRBV6-5 and TRBJ2-2, with 9 bases that match TRBD1. The germline gives CDR1 MNHEY, CDR2 SVGAGI. V shed 4 bases and J 3 bases; nucleotides not matched to a gene: 3. This CDR3 contains 15 residues. The CDR3 DNA reads as TGTGCCAGCAGTTCCGGGACAGGGCACACCGGGGAGCTGTTTTTT. Its translation: CASSSGTGHTGELFF.

The chain carries TRBV4-3 and TRBJ1-1; TRBD1 is a possible D gene (6 bases). Germline-derived CDR1 and CDR2 are LGHNA and YSLEER. The V gene lost 1 base and the J gene lost 3 bases, with 12 bases spanning the gap. This CDR3 spans 15 amino acids. This CDR3 is CASSQGTGRDTEAFF. The DNA of the CDR3 is TGCGCCAGCAGCCAAGGAACAGGGCGGGACACTGAAGCTTTCTTT.

This clone was seen more than once but under ten times. V and J are TRBV10-3 and TRBJ1-1; D is uncertain. The CDR3 has 10 residues. Trimming cost V 11 bases and J 1 base, with 5 bases left between them. CDR1 is ENHRY, CDR2 SYGVKD, per germline. This CDR3 reads CASGNTEAFF. The CDR3 region has the DNA TGTGCCTCGGGGAACACTGAAGCTTTCTTT.

The rearrangement joins TRBV7-2 to TRBJ1-1; the match to TRBD1 covers 9 bases. The CDR3 has 14 residues. Per germline, CDR1 SGHTA and CDR2 FQGNSA. V lost 3 bases to trimming and J lost 5 bases; unmatched junction nucleotides: 4. The CDR3 coding sequence is TGTGCCAGCAGCTTGAGGACAGGGGAGACTGAAGCTTTCTTT. Amino acids: CASSLRTGETEAFF.

This rearrangement joins TRBV4-1 to TRBJ2-1; D is ambiguous. The V gene's germline CDR1 is MGHRA and CDR2 YSYEKL. CDR3 length: 16 residues. V was cut by 0 bases and J by 4 bases, with 13 bases left in between. The CDR3 loop is CASSQDGLPFYNEQFF. The CDR3 bases are TGCGCCAGCAGCCAAGATGGTCTACCATTTTACAATGAGCAGTTCTTC.

The chain has TRBV4-1 and TRBJ2-7, with D perhaps matching TRBD2 (5 bases). The CDR3 extends over 16 amino acids. Trimming took off 0 bases at V and 4 bases at J, with 16 bases between the two ends. Germline loops: CDR1 MGHRA, CDR2 YSYEKL. In nucleotides, the CDR3 is TGCGCCAGCAGCCAAGAAGCAGCATACGGGGTTTACGAGCAGTACTTC. Encoded protein: CASSQEAAYGVYEQYF.

The chain carries TRBV28 and TRBJ1-1; 9 bases map to TRBD1. The J segment lost 11 bases and the V segment lost 8 bases, leaving 18 bases of the junction unmatched. Germline CDR1 is MDHEN and CDR2 is SYDVKM. The CDR3 extends over 15 amino acids. The CDR3 reads CASPGQGGPEEGAFF. The CDR3 DNA follows: TGTGCCAGCCCGGGACAGGGAGGTCCGGAGGAGGGGGCTTTCTTT.

J is TRBJ1-3 and V is TRBV5-4, with TRBD1 as a possible D gene (5 bases). Per the germline V gene, CDR1 is SGHNT and CDR2 is YYREEE (reference sequence). Trimming took 4 bases from V and 0 from J, leaving 14 bases between them. This CDR3 is 16 amino acids long. In nucleotides, the CDR3 is TGTGCCAGCAGCAGGGACGGGCTAACCTCTGGAAACACCATATATTTT. Translating gives CASSRDGLTSGNTIYF.

CDR3 protein: CASSLIGDTEAFF. The DNA of the CDR3 is TGTGCCAGCAGTTTAATAGGGGACACTGAAGCTTTCTTT. The chain uses TRBV27 and TRBJ1-1; a weak D match, TRBD1 (5 bases). CDR1 is MNHEY and CDR2 is SMNVEV in the germline V gene (reference sequence). The CDR3 spans 13 residues. The V and J ends lost 2 bases and 3 bases respectively, with 7 bases between them.

J is TRBJ1-4 and V is TRBV19; possibly TRBD1 for D (5 bases). This CDR3 contains 14 residues. Germline V lookup: CDR1 LNHDA, CDR2 SQIVND (reference sequence). V gave up 5 bases and J gave up 6 bases, with 13 bases separating them. The CDR3 loop is CASSLDGGDEKLFF. As DNA, the CDR3 is TGTGCCAGTAGTCTTGACGGGGGGGATGAAAAACTGTTTTTT.

The chain is built from TRBV30 and TRBJ1-4, with D possibly being TRBD1 (5 bases). Per germline, CDR1 GTSNPN and CDR2 SVGIG (reference sequence). This CDR3 region has 14 residues. Trimming cost V 4 bases and J 6 bases, with 15 bases left between them. The CDR3 is CAWNIGGIYEKLFF. The DNA of the CDR3 is TGTGCCTGGAATATTGGGGGGATCTATGAAAAACTGTTTTTT.